A single TCR beta chain is shown here with its context. The CDR3 length is 19 residues. Trimming removed 2 bases at V and 0 bases at J, with 20 bases between. Per germline, CDR1 MNHEY and CDR2 SVGEGT. This record comes from a study of blood T cell repertoires in COVID-19. Original handling: Reference gene primer amplification yielded estimated nucleated cell counts. TCRdb keeps only in-frame clones here, not all; method: immunoSEQ multiplex PCR. That table is the source of V, J and clone size, and D and trimming were worked out from the DNA. The repertoire consists of tens of thousands of clones, with about 82% occurring once and the leading ten covering 22%.

The sequencing sample was made of peripheral blood. This clonotype was obtained from a woman of 80 years or more in a cohort sampled during active or convalescent COVID-19. This chain links TRBV6-2 or TRBV6-3 with TRBJ1-3, with D perhaps matching TRBD1 (6 bases). CDR3 protein: CASSYPAQGRTISGNTIYF. CDR3 nucleotides: TGTGCCAGCAGTTACCCGGCGCAGGGGCGAACAATCTCTGGAAACACCATATATTTT.